This T cell receptor (beta chain) was profiled in a study of blood T cell repertoires in COVID-19 (TCRdb year 2020). About the study as a whole: Samples from collaborators originated in the United States, Italy and Spain and spanned both the acute and convalescent phases of COVID-19. The prospective study material was composed of cDNA or gDNA derived from T cells, B-cell-depleted T cells, or PBMCs. The dataset comprised deeply sampled blood TCRbeta repertoires from subjects exposed to, actively infected with, or recovered from COVID-19. A freely available public database, intended as a resource for researchers studying the immune response to SARS-CoV-2, is where the repertoires were released. The samples were drawn from the first 160 participants of the ongoing ImmuneRACE study and from 950 to 1,500 subjects provided by 6 global collaborators. The sample metadata nearly always contained a de-identified subject ID, COVID-19 status, age in years and sex. HLA class I and class II types, where available, came from metadata supplied by the sample provider rather than from assay-based typing.

The CDR3, from cysteine to phenylalanine, totals 14 residues. The DNA shown is the 42-base CDR3, in frame from base 1. The germline V gene (reference sequence) gives CDR1 as WNHNN and CDR2 as SYGVQD. Relative to germline, V is 6 bases shorter and J is 2 bases shorter, with 13 bases between their ends. The full study reports these points: The quantity of clinical and demographic metadata differed by source and by participant and was supplied without curation.

TCRbeta CDR3 regions were amplified from genomic DNA by means of the immunoSEQ Assay, a bias-controlled multiplex PCR. Turning to the authors' computational methods: The number of nucleated cells in each sample was estimated from the amplification of reference gene primers within the assay. Sequence reads were collapsed and filtered to measure the absolute abundance of every unique TCRbeta CDR3 rearrangement. Productive Simpson clonality was computed per sample as the square root of Simpson's diversity index over productive rearrangements. Not all clones reach the TCRdb copy of this immuneACCESS table, which keeps in-frame sequences only. Checked studies attribute under half of the gap to unresolved V genes and leave the rest unexplained. Clonal size and the V and J genes are those of that table, whereas D and trimming came from the DNA. Present in this sample are hundreds of thousands of clones, approximately 89% of which were seen just once. The top ten hold 3% to 4% of the sample.

Worth noting for this clone: It has no known antigen specificity. Per-base quality was not reported, and no clone a single base away is much larger than it.

In the prospective study, participants were 18 to 89 years old, resided in about two dozen geographic areas of the United States, and were enrolled through a virtual design. Cohort assignment in the prospective study relied on participant-reported clinical history from a screening survey and a study questionnaire. In the prospective study, whole blood, serum and a nasopharyngeal or oropharyngeal swab were collected from each participant by mobile phlebotomists. Participants in the prospective study had the option to provide additional blood draws and questionnaires over an approximately 2-month period. Blood samples from the prospective study were shipped frozen or at room temperature prior to DNA extraction.

The source of this sequence is a woman in her thirties with acute COVID-19. The specimen was PBMCs or T cells enriched from blood (not recorded which). The chain is assembled from TRBV10-1 and TRBJ2-5; the D region possibly corresponds to TRBD1 (5 bases align). The CDR3 region has the sequence CASSQDNPQETQYF. The DNA reads as follows: TGCGCCAGCAGCCAGGACAACCCGCAAGAGACCCAGTACTTC.